The 30 T cell receptor beta chains given below trace back to one sample, sequenced in a study of identical twins. TCRdb independently ran MiXCR on the 5' RACE reads; one entry per CDR3 protein. The sample has 1.5 million to 2 million distinct CDR3 sequences; about 32% are singletons. The sequenced sample consisted of cord blood. All receptors derive from a newborn girl in good health.

This clonotype was recorded at least ten times. The chain uses TRBV6-4 and TRBJ2-1; 7 bases line up with TRBD2. Trimming took 0 bases from V and 4 from J; bases not matched to a gene: 12. The CDR3 extends over 18 amino acids. From germline, CDR1 is MRHNA and CDR2 SNTAGT. DNA of the CDR3: TGTGCCAGCAGTGACTCGCACAAGCGGGGAGTGGGGTACAATGAGCAGTTCTTC. Translating gives CASSDSHKRGVGYNEQFF.

The table lists this clonotype with a few counts. The V gene is TRBV6-6, the J gene TRBJ2-1; D is possibly TRBD1 (6 bases). The germline V and J ends were trimmed by 7 bases and 7 bases, with 20 bases remaining between them. CDR3 size: 15 residues. CDR1 is MNHNY, CDR2 SVGAGI, per germline (reference sequence). Written as DNA, the CDR3 is TGTGCCAGCACAACACAGGGCGGCAGGGGAAATGAGCAGTTCTTC. This translates into CASTTQGGRGNEQFF.

This rearrangement joins TRBV7-9 to TRBJ2-7; no definite D call. The CDR3 has 13 residues. The V and J ends lost 0 bases and 5 bases respectively, with 8 bases between them. Germline V lookup: CDR1 SEHNR, CDR2 FQNEAQ (reference sequence). The CDR3 sequence is CASSLATWNEQYF. In DNA, the CDR3 is TGTGCCAGCAGCTTAGCAACCTGGAACGAGCAGTACTTC. The full variable domain, with the rest looked up from reference TRBV7-9 and TRBJ2-7, is DTGVSQNPRHKITKRGQNVTFRCDPISEHNRLYWYRQTLGQGPEFLTYFQNEAQLEKSRLLSDRFSAERPKGSFSTLEIQRTEQGDSAMYLCASSLATWNEQYFGPGTRLTVT.

This clonotype was counted ten times or more. The J gene is TRBJ1-4, the V gene TRBV4-2; tentative D call: TRBD1 (6 bases). CDR1 and CDR2 (germline): LGHNA, YNFKEQ. V lost 0 bases and J 8 bases, leaving 13 bases between the germline ends. This CDR3 contains 15 residues. This CDR3 is CASSQDTGGREKLFF. As DNA, the CDR3 is TGTGCCAGCAGCCAAGATACGGGGGGGCGGGAAAAACTGTTTTTT.

The sample holds a few counts of this clonotype. Its ends do not fully match the called genes, so a read error is possible. This chain uses TRBV28 with TRBJ1-4; D remains ambiguous. Germline V gene sequence: CDR1 MDHEN, CDR2 SYDVKM. The CDR3 loop spans 16 amino acids. The CDR3 here is CASSQAVAATNKKLFF. The CDR3 nucleotides are TGTGCCAGCAGCCAGGCGGTCGCCGCGACTAATAAAAAACTGTTTTTT.

This clonotype was picked up a small number of times. V usage is TRBV6-1 and J usage is TRBJ1-2; no firm D call. Germline CDR1 and CDR2: MNHNS and SASEGT. The CDR3 extends over 12 amino acids. Trimming removed 3 bases from V and 4 bases from J, with 6 bases in between. The CDR3 region has the DNA TGTGCCAGCAGTGATCCCAGCTATGGCTACACCTTC. The encoded protein is CASSDPSYGYTF.

The rearrangement uses TRBV20-1 and TRBJ2-1; 12 bases fit TRBD2. The CDR3 is made up of 15 amino acids. Germline CDR1 and CDR2: DFQATT and SNEGSKA (reference sequence). With V trimmed by 5 bases and J by 7 bases, 9 bases remained unmatched. The DNA for the CDR3 is TGCAGTGCTCCCTTGGGACTAGCGGGTGAGAATGAGCAGTTCTTC. Amino acid sequence: CSAPLGLAGENEQFF.

The CDR3 DNA sequence: TGTGCCAGCAGTCCGAGCCCCCAACCGACTGGCTCCTACAATGAGCAGTACTTC. Its protein is CASSPSPQPTGSYNEQYF. V usage is TRBV12-3 or TRBV12-4 and J usage is TRBJ2-1; D gene ambiguous. The last part of the DNA fits TRBJ2-7 better; the J call may be wrong. The CDR3 runs to 18 residues.

The chain joins TRBV20-1 to TRBJ2-4; 7 bases map to TRBD1. The V gene's germline CDR1 is DFQATT and CDR2 SNEGSKA (reference sequence). V lost 6 bases to trimming and J lost 8 bases; unmatched junction nucleotides: 4. This CDR3 has 11 amino acids. This CDR3 reads CSARQGDIQYF. CDR3 nucleotides: TGCAGTGCCCGACAGGGTGACATTCAGTACTTC.

This chain connects TRBV6-1 to TRBJ2-5, with D perhaps assigned TRBD1 or TRBD2 (5 bases each). This CDR3 comprises 14 residues. Per germline, CDR1 MNHNS and CDR2 SASEGT. The ends were cut back, 2 bases at V and 11 bases at J, with 18 bases in the middle. The CDR3 DNA follows: TGTGCCAGCAGTGAACGCAGGGACGGCGGCGGGCAGTACTTC. Encoded protein: CASSERRDGGGQYF.

This sequence joins TRBV20-1 and TRBJ2-5; TRBD2 matches at 9 bases. Germline values: CDR1 DFQATT, CDR2 SNEGSKA (reference sequence). V shed 1 base, J shed 11 bases, and the junction held 14 bases outside the gene matches. The CDR3 contains 15 residues. The CDR3 region is CSARGSLAGRTVQYF. The CDR3 coding sequence is TGCAGTGCTAGAGGTTCACTAGCGGGCAGGACCGTGCAGTACTTC.

This chain links TRBV5-1 with TRBJ2-7; 16 bases line up with TRBD2. Germline V lookup: CDR1 SGHRS, CDR2 YFSETQ. Trimming removed 4 bases from V and 4 bases from J; junction bases left unmatched: 8. This CDR3 region has 17 residues. The CDR3 region has the DNA TGCGCCAGCAGCAAGGGACTAGCGGGAGGGCAATCGTACGAGCAGTACTTC. Protein sequence: CASSKGLAGGQSYEQYF.

This clonotype was detected a few times. The J gene is TRBJ2-7, the V gene TRBV2, with 11 bases lining up with TRBD2. This CDR3 contains 15 residues. CDR1 and CDR2 (germline): SNHLY, FYNNEI. J was trimmed by 1 base and V by 6 bases; bases with no gene match: 5. The CDR3, as DNA: TGTGCCAGCAGACTGACTAGCGGGACGTCCTACGAGCAGTACTTC. This sequence encodes CASRLTSGTSYEQYF.

CDR3: CASSRTPLSLQVMNTEAFF. DNA of the CDR3: TGCGCCAGCAGCCGTACCCCCTTATCCTTACAGGTTATGAACACTGAAGCTTTCTTT. This rearrangement joins TRBV4-1 to TRBJ1-1; maybe TRBD1 (5 bases). V gave up 4 bases and J gave up 0 bases, with 24 bases separating them. Per germline, CDR1 MGHRA and CDR2 YSYEKL. The length of the CDR3 is 19 residues.

The chain links TRBV27 to TRBJ2-3, with 8 bases aligning to TRBD2. Trimming cost V 0 bases and J 6 bases; bases outside gene matches: 5. Germline-derived CDR1 and CDR2 are MNHEY and SMNVEV (reference sequence). There are 15 residues in the CDR3. The chain's CDR3 is CASSLSGLDGDTQYF. CDR3 nucleotides: TGTGCCAGCAGTTTATCGGGACTAGACGGGGATACGCAGTATTTT.

The chain joins TRBV3-1 to TRBJ2-3, with 15 bases fitting TRBD2. Germline assignment: CDR1 LGHDT and CDR2 YNNKEL (reference sequence). With 5 bases clipped from V and 2 bases from J, the junction kept 8 bases outside the gene matches. This CDR3 is built from 18 residues. DNA for the CDR3: TGTGCCAGCAGCAGGACTAGCGGGGGGGCCCTTATCACAGATACGCAGTATTTT. Its translation: CASSRTSGGALITDTQYF.

This clonotype has just a few counts. At one end the junction does not follow the germline gene, possibly because of a read error. J is TRBJ1-1 and V is TRBV5-1; TRBD1 aligns across 8 bases. The CDR3 has 18 amino acids. Germline-derived CDR1 and CDR2 are SGHRS and YFSETQ. The CDR3 DNA is TGCGCCAGCAGTTTGGCCGGACAGGGTGGACTAATGAACACTGAAGCTTTCTTT. This codes for CASSLAGQGGLMNTEAFF. Variable domain in full (rest from reference TRBV5-1 and TRBJ1-1): KAGVTQTPRYLIKTRGQQVTLSCSPISGHRSVSWYQQTPGQGLQFLFEYFSETQRNKGNFPGRFSGRQFSNSRSEMNVSTLELGDSALYLCASSLAGQGGLMNTEAFFGQGTRLTVV.

This clonotype was observed a handful of times. The chain uses TRBV6-1 and TRBJ1-2, with 9 bases matching TRBD1. There are 14 residues in the CDR3. After removal of 8 bases from V and 4 bases from J, the junction contained 8 bases not matched to a gene. CDR1 and CDR2 from the germline V gene are MNHNS and SASEGT. CDR3 sequence (DNA): TGTGCCAGCTCCGGGACAGGGTTCGGCTATGGCTACACCTTC. Translated, it gives CASSGTGFGYGYTF.

This clonotype showed up just a few times. The chain links TRBV20-1 to TRBJ1-6; 8 bases map to TRBD1. The CDR3 is 15 amino acids. V shed 5 bases and J 5 bases; nucleotides not matched to a gene: 8. CDR1 and CDR2 (germline): DFQATT, SNEGSKA (reference sequence). The CDR3 protein is CSAGVQTGDNSPLHF. The DNA for the CDR3 is TGCAGTGCTGGAGTACAGACAGGGGATAATTCACCCCTCCACTTT.

The chain combines TRBV5-4 with TRBJ2-5; 7 bases line up with TRBD1. Germline-derived CDR1 and CDR2 are SGHNT and YYREEE (reference sequence). There are 15 residues in the CDR3. V trimming: 0 bases; J trimming: 11 bases; junction bases outside the gene matches: 13. In DNA, the CDR3 is TGTGCCAGCAGCTTGGCGGGGACAGCCTCTACGAAGCAGTACTTC. It encodes CASSLAGTASTKQYF.

This clonotype was seen a single time. This rearrangement joins TRBV7-2 to TRBJ1-5; TRBD1 might be the D (5 bases). The CDR3 covers 16 residues. Per the germline V gene, CDR1 is SGHTA and CDR2 is FQGNSA. Deletions cut 1 base from V and 2 bases from J, with 12 bases between. The CDR3 here is CASSLVAQVGNQPQHF. As DNA, the CDR3 is TGTGCCAGCAGCTTAGTTGCACAGGTCGGCAATCAGCCCCAGCATTTT.

This clonotype showed up many times. V gene TRBV10-3 combines with J gene TRBJ2-1; the D gene could be TRBD1 or TRBD2 (5 bases each). The CDR3 sequence is 15 residues long. Germline-derived CDR1 and CDR2 are ENHRY and SYGVKD. Trimming removed 1 base from V and 8 bases from J, with 15 bases in between. The CDR3 DNA is TGTGCCATCAGTGAGTACGAGGGGCGCGTATATGAGCAGTTCTTC. Translation: CAISEYEGRVYEQFF.

This clonotype was detected only a few times. CDR3 region: CSARKSGAYNEQFF. CDR3 coding DNA: TGCAGTGCTCGAAAAAGCGGGGCGTACAATGAGCAGTTCTTC. The chain has TRBV20-1 and TRBJ2-1; 7 bases agree with TRBD2. The CDR3 extends over 14 amino acids. Germline-derived CDR1 and CDR2 are DFQATT and SNEGSKA (reference sequence). V was clipped by 5 bases and J by 4 bases; unmatched bases: 8.

The J gene is TRBJ1-5, the V gene TRBV4-2; the match to TRBD1 covers 7 bases. Germline V gene data show CDR1 as LGHNA and CDR2 as YNFKEQ. This CDR3 spans 15 amino acids. Unmatched junction bases numbered 5, after V lost 1 base and J lost 5 bases. The CDR3 region has the DNA TGTGCCAGCAGCCAAGGTGTCACAGGGGATCAGCCCCAGCATTTT. It translates to CASSQGVTGDQPQHF.

This chain connects TRBV27 to TRBJ2-1, with D unresolved. Germline-derived CDR1 and CDR2 are MNHEY and SMNVEV (reference sequence). There are 18 residues in the CDR3. Trimming stripped 5 bases from V and 0 bases from J, with 20 bases between. CDR3 loop: CASSAPPHSASSYNEQFF. The DNA of the CDR3 is TGTGCCAGCAGTGCCCCGCCCCACAGCGCCAGCTCCTACAATGAGCAGTTCTTC.

This clonotype has ten or more counts. This sequence joins TRBV12-3 or TRBV12-4 and TRBJ2-7, with TRBD1 matching over 8 bases. J gave up 5 bases and V 5 bases, and 5 bases lay outside the gene matches. This CDR3 contains 13 residues. In DNA form, the CDR3 reads TGTGCCAGCAGTGGACAGGGTTTCCACGAGCAGTACTTC. Protein sequence: CASSGQGFHEQYF.

V is TRBV20-1 and J is TRBJ2-1; 7 nucleotides match TRBD2. The CDR3 sequence is 15 residues long. Germline V gene lookup returns CDR1 DFQATT and CDR2 SNEGSKA (reference sequence). V gave up 1 base and J gave up 3 bases; unmatched junction bases: 6. The CDR3 loop is CSARAGGPNYNEQFF. CDR3 nucleotide sequence: TGCAGTGCTAGAGCGGGAGGTCCCAACTACAATGAGCAGTTCTTC.

This chain joins TRBV11-1 and TRBJ2-3, with D possibly TRBD1 on 7 matching bases. There are 16 residues in the CDR3. Trimming took off 7 bases at V and 5 bases at J, with 22 bases between the two ends. The germline gives CDR1 SGHAT, CDR2 FQDESV (reference sequence). In DNA, the CDR3 is TGTGCCAGCACCAATCGCGGGACAGAGCTCAAAGATACGCAGTATTTT. Translation gives CASTNRGTELKDTQYF.

The sample holds a few counts of this clonotype. The rearrangement links TRBV5-1 to TRBJ2-7, with D uncertain. V lost 0 bases and J 2 bases, leaving 9 bases between the germline ends. The CDR3 is 14 residues long. In germline, CDR1 is SGHRS, CDR2 YFSETQ. CDR3 DNA: TGCGCCAGCAGCTTGGTAACCCGGGCCTACGAGCAGTACTTC. This translates into CASSLVTRAYEQYF.

This clonotype was recorded a few times. The rearrangement uses TRBV9 and TRBJ2-1; tentatively, D is TRBD2 (6 bases). Trimming took 2 bases from V and 10 from J, leaving 19 bases between them. Germline V gives CDR1 SGDLS, CDR2 YYNGEE. CDR3 length equals 15 residues. The CDR3 DNA reads TGTGCCAGCAGCGTTACCGGGACTCGCGGTCGCGAGCAGTTCTTC. It codes for CASSVTGTRGREQFF. The variable domain in full, with the rest retrieved from reference TRBV9 and TRBJ2-1, is DSGVTQTPKHLITATGQRVTLRCSPRSGDLSVYWYQQSLDQGLQFLIQYYNGEERAKGNILERFSAQQFPDLHSELNLSSLELGDSALYFCASSVTGTRGREQFFGPGTRLTVL.